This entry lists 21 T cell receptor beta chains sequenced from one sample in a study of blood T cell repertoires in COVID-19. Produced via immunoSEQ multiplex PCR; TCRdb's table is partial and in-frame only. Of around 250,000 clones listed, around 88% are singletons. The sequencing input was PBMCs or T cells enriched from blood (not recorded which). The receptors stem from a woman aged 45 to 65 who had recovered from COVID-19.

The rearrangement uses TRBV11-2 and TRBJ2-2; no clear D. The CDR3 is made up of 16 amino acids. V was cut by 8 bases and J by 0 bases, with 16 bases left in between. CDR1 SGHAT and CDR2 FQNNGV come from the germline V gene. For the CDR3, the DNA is TGTGCCAGCGCAGTGTTTGGTGGCTCGAACACCGGGGAGCTGTTTTTT. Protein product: CASAVFGGSNTGELFF. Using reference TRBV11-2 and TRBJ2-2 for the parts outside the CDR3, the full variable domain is EAGVAQSPRYKIIEKRQSVAFWCNPISGHATLYWYQQILGQGPKLLIQFQNNGVVDDSQLPKDRFSAERLKGVDSTLKIQPAKLEDSAVYLCASAVFGGSNTGELFFGEGSRLTVL.

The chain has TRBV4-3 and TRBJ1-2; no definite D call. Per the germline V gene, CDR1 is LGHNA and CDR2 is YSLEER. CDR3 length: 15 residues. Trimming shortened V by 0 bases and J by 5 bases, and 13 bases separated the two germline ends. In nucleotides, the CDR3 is TGCGCCAGCAGCCAAGATGCAGGCCAATTTTATGGCTACACCTTC. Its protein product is CASSQDAGQFYGYTF.

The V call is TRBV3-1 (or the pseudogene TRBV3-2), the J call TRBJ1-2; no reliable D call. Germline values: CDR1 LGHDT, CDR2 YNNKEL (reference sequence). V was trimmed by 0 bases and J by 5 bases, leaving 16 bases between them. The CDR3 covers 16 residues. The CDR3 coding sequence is TGTGCCAGCAGCCAAGATGGGCGACCTCCGAGTTATGGCTACACCTTC. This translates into CASSQDGRPPSYGYTF.

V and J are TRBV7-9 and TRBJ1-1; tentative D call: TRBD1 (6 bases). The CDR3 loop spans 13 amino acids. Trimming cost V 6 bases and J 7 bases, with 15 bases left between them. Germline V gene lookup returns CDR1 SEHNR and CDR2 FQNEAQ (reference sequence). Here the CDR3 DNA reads TGTGCCAGCAGGCGCGCCGTGACAGGTGAAGCTTTCTTT. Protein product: CASRRAVTGEAFF.

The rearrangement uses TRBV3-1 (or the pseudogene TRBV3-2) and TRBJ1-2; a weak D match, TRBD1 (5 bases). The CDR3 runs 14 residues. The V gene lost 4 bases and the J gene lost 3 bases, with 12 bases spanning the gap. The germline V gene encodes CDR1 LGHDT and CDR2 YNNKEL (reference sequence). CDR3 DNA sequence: TGTGCCAGCAGCCTACTGGGGACTGACTATGGCTACACCTTC. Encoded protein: CASSLLGTDYGYTF.

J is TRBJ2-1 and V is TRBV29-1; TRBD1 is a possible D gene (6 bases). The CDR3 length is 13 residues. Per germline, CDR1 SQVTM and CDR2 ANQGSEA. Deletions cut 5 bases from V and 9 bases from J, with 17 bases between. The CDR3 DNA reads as TGCAGCGTTAGGGCCCAGGGGATGGGTGAGCAGTTCTTC. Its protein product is CSVRAQGMGEQFF.

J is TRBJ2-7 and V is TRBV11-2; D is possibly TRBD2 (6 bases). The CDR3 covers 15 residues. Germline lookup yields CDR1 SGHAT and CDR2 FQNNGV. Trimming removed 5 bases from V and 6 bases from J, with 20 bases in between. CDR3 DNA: TGTGCCAGCAGCCGCGGTGGAACTAGCCACCCCGAGCAGTACTTC. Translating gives CASSRGGTSHPEQYF.

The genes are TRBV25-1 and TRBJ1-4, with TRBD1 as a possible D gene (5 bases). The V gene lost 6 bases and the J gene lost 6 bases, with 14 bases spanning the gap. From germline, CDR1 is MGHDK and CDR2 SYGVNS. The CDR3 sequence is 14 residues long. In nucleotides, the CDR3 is TGTGCCAGCAGCGTCTACGGGGGGGATGAAAAACTGTTTTTT. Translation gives CASSVYGGDEKLFF.

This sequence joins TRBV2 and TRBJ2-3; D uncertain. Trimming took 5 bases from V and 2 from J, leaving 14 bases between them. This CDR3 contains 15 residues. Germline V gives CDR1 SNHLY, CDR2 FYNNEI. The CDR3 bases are TGTGCCAGCAGTTACATGGGCACGTACACAGATACGCAGTATTTT. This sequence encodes CASSYMGTYTDTQYF.

CDR3 loop: CASSPGARPEAFF. The CDR3 DNA is TGTGCCAGCTCACCGGGGGCGAGGCCTGAAGCTTTCTTT. J is TRBJ1-1 and V is TRBV18; the D gene is possibly TRBD1 (6 bases). The V end lost 3 bases, the J end lost 6 bases, and 11 bases lay between the germline ends. Germline loops: CDR1 KGHSH, CDR2 LQKENI. This CDR3 is 13 amino acids long.

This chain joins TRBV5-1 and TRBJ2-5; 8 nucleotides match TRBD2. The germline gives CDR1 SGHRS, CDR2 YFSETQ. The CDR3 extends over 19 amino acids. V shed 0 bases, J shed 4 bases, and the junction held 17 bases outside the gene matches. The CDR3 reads CASSLALIAGNGWGETQYF. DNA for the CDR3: TGCGCCAGCAGCTTGGCCCTTATAGCGGGAAATGGATGGGGAGAGACCCAGTACTTC. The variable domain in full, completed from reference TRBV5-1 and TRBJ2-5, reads KAGVTQTPRYLIKTRGQQVTLSCSPISGHRSVSWYQQTPGQGLQFLFEYFSETQRNKGNFPGRFSGRQFSNSRSEMNVSTLELGDSALYLCASSLALIAGNGWGETQYFGPGTRLLVL.

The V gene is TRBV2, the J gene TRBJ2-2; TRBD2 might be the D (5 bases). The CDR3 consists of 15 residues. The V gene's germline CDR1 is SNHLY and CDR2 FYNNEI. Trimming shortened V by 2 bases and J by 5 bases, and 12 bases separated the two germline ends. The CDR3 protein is CASSELLGGTGELFF. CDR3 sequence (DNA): TGTGCCAGCAGTGAACTCTTGGGCGGGACCGGGGAGCTGTTTTTT.

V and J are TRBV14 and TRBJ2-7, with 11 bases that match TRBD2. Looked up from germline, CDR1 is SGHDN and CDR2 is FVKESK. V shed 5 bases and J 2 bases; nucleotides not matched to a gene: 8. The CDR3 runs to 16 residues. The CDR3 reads CASSKLTSGTAYEQYF. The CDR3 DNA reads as TGTGCCAGCAGCAAGTTGACTAGCGGGACGGCCTACGAGCAGTACTTC.

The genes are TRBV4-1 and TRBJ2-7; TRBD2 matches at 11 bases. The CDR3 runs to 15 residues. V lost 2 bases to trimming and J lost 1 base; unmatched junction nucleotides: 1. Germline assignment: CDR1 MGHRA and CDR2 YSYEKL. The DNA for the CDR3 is TGCGCCAGCAGCCAAACTAGCGGGGGATCCTACGAGCAGTACTTC. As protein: CASSQTSGGSYEQYF.

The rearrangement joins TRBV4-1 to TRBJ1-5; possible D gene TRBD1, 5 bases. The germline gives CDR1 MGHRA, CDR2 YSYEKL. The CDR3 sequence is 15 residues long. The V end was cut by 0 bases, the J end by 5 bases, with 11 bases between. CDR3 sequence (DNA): TGCGCCAGCAGCCAAGAGGGGCAGTCAGATCAGCCCCAGCATTTT. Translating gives CASSQEGQSDQPQHF.

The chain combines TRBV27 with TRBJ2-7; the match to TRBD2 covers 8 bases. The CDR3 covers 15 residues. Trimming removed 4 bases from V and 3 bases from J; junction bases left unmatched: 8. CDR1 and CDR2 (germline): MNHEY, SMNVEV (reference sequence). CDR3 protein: CASSSQTSVVYEQYF. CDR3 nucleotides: TGTGCCAGCAGTTCACAGACTAGCGTGGTCTACGAGCAGTACTTC.

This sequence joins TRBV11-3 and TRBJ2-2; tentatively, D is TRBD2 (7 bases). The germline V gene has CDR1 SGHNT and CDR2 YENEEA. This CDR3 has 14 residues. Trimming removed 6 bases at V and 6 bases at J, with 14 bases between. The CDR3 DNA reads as TGTGCCAGCAGAAAGACGGGGGGCCCCGGGGAGCTGTTTTTT. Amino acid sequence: CASRKTGGPGELFF. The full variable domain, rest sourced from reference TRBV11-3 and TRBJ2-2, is EAGVVQSPRYKIIEKKQPVAFWCNPISGHNTLYWYLQNLGQGPELLIRYENEEAVDDSQLPKDRFSAERLKGVDSTLKIQPAELGDSAVYLCASRKTGGPGELFFGEGSRLTVL.

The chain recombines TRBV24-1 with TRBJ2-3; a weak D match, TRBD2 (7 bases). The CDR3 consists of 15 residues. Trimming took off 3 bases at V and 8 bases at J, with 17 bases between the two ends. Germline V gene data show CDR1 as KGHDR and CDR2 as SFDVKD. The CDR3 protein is CATSDTKGGGSTQYF. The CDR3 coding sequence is TGTGCCACCAGTGATACCAAAGGGGGGGGGAGTACGCAGTATTTT.

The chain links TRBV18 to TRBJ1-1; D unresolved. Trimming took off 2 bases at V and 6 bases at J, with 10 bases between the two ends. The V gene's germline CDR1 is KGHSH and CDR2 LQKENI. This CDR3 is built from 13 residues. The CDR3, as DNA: TGTGCCAGCTCACCATCTAAGGAGGCTGAAGCTTTCTTT. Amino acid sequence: CASSPSKEAEAFF. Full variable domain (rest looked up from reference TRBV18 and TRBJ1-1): NAGVMQNPRHLVRRRGQEARLRCSPMKGHSHVYWYRQLPEEGLKFMVYLQKENIIDESGMPKERFSAEFPKEGPSILRIQQVVRGDSAAYFCASSPSKEAEAFFGQGTRLTVV.

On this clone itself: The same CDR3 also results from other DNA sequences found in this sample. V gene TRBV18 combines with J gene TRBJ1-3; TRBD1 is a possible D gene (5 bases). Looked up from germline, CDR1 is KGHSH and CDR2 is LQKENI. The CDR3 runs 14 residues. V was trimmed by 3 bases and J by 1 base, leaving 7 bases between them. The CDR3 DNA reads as TGTGCCAGCTCACCGGGACTTTCTGGAAACACCATATATTTT. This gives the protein CASSPGLSGNTIYF. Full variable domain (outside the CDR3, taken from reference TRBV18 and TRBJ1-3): NAGVMQNPRHLVRRRGQEARLRCSPMKGHSHVYWYRQLPEEGLKFMVYLQKENIIDESGMPKERFSAEFPKEGPSILRIQQVVRGDSAAYFCASSPGLSGNTIYFGEGSWLTVV.

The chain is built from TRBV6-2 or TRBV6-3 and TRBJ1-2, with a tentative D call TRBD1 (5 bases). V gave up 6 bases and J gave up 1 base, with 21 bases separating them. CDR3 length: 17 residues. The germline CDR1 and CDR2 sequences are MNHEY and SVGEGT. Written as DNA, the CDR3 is TGTGCCAGCAGCACACTAACCTACAGGTCCATTAACTATGGCTACACCTTC. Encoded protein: CASSTLTYRSINYGYTF.